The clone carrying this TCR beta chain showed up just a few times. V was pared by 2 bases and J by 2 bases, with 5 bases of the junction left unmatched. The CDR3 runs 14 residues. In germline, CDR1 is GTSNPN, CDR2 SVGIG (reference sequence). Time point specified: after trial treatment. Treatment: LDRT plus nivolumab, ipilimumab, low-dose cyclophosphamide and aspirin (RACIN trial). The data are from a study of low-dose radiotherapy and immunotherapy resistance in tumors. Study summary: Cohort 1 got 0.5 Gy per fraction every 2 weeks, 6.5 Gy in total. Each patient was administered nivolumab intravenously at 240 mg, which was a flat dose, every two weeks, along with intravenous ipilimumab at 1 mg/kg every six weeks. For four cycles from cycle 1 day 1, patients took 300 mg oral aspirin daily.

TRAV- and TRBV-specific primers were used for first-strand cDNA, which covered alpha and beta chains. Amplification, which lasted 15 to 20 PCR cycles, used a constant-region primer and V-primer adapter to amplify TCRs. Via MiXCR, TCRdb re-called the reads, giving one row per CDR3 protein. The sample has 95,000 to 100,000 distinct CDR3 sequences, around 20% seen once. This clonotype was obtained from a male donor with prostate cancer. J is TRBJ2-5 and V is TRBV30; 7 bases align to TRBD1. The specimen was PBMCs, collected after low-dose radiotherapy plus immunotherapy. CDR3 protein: CAWSLDRRQETQYF. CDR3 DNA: TGTGCCTGGAGTTTGGACAGGCGACAAGAGACCCAGTACTTC.